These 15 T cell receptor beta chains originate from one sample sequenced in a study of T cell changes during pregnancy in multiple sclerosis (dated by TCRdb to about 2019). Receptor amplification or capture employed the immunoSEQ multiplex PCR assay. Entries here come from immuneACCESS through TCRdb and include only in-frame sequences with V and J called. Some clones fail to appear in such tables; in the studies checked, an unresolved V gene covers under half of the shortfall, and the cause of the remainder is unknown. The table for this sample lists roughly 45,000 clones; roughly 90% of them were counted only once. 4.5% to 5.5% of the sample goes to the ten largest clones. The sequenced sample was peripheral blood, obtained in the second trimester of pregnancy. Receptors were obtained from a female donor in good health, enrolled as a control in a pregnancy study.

As DNA, the CDR3 is TGTGCCAGCAGTGGGCGGGACAGGGGCACTGAAGCTTTCTTT. Its protein is CASSGRDRGTEAFF. The genes are TRBV2 and TRBJ1-1, with 10 bases identical to TRBD1. J lost 4 bases, V lost 4 bases, and 3 bases had no gene match. The CDR3 contains 14 residues. CDR1 and CDR2 from the germline V gene are SNHLY and FYNNEI.

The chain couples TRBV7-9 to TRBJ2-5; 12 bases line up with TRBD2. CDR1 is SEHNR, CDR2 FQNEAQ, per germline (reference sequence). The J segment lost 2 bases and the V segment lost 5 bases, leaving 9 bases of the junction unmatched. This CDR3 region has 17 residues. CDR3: CASSKTSGGAFQETQYF. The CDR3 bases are TGTGCCAGCAGCAAGACTAGCGGGGGCGCGTTTCAAGAGACCCAGTACTTC.

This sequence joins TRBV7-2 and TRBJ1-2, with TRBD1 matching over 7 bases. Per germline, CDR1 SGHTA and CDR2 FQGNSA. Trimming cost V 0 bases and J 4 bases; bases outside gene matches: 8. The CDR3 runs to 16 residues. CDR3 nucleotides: TGTGCCAGCAGCTTAGCCACTGGGACAGTAATCTATGGCTACACCTTC. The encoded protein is CASSLATGTVIYGYTF.

The CDR3 region is CAILGAGKAFF. DNA of the CDR3: TGTGCCATCCTCGGGGCGGGGAAAGCTTTCTTT. The rearrangement joins TRBV10-3 to TRBJ1-1, with D perhaps TRBD1 (5 bases). CDR1 is ENHRY, CDR2 SYGVKD, per germline. This CDR3 has 11 amino acids. V gave up 8 bases and J gave up 9 bases, with 13 bases separating them.

The CDR3 region has the DNA TGTGCCAGCAGCCCCAACCTGGGGGCTGAGGAGCAGTACTTC. Translation gives CASSPNLGAEEQYF. The chain recombines TRBV11-3 with TRBJ2-7; weak D call: TRBD1 (6 bases). Germline V gives CDR1 SGHNT, CDR2 YENEEA. The CDR3 spans 14 residues. Deletions cut 5 bases from V and 7 bases from J, with 18 bases between.

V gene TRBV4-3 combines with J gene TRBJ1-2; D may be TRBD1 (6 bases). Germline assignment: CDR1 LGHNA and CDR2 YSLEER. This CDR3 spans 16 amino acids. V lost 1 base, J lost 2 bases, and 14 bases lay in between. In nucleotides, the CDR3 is TGCGCCAGCAGCCAAGCCCCTCAGGGGCGGAACTATGGCTACACCTTC. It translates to CASSQAPQGRNYGYTF.

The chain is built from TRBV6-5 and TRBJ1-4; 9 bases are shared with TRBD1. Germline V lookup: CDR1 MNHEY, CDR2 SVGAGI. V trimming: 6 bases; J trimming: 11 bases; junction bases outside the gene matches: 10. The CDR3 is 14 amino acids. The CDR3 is CASSRDRVLRKLFF. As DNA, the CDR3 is TGTGCCAGCAGCCGGGACAGGGTGTTGAGGAAACTGTTTTTT.

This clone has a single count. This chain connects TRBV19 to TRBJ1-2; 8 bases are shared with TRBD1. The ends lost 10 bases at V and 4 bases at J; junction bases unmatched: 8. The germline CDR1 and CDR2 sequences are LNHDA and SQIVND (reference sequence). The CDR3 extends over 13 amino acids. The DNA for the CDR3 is TGTGCCACCCCGTCCGGGACAGGCTATGGCTACACCTTC. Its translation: CATPSGTGYGYTF. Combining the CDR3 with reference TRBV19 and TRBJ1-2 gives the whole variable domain DGGITQSPKYLFRKEGQNVTLSCEQNLNHDAMYWYRQDPGQGLRLIYYSQIVNDFQKGDIAEGYSVSREKKESFPLTVTSAQKNPTAFYLCATPSGTGYGYTFGSGTRLTVV.

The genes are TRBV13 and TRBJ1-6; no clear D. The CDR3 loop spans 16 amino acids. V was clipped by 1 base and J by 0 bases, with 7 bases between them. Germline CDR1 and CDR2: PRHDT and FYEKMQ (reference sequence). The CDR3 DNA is TGTGCCAGCAGCTTAGTGGGGAGCTCCTATAATTCACCCCTCCACTTT. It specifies CASSLVGSSYNSPLHF.

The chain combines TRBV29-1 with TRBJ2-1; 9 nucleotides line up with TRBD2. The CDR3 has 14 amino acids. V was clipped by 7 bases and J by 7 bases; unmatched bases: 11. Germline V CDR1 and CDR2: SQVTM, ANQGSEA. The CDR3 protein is CSAAGTSSLNEQFF. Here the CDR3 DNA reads TGCAGCGCCGCCGGGACTAGCTCCTTAAATGAGCAGTTCTTC.

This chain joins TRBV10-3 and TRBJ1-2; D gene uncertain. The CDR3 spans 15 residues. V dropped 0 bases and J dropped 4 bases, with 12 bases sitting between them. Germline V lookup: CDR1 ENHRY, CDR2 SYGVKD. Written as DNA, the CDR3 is TGTGCCATCAGTGAGTCGCGCCAGGACTTCTATGGCTACACCTTC. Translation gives CAISESRQDFYGYTF.

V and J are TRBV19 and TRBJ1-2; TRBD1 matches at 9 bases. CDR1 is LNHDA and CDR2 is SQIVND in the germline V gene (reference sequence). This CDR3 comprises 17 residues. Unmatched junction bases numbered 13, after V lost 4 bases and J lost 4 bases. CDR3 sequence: CASSTKDRGVGAYGYTF. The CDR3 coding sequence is TGTGCCAGTAGTACCAAGGACAGGGGCGTAGGTGCCTATGGCTACACCTTC.

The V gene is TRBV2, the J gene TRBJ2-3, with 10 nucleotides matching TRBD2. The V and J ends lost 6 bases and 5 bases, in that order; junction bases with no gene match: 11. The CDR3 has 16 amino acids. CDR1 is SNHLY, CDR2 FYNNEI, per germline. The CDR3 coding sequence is TGTGCCAGCAGGTTAAGTTCTAGCGGGGGTGGAGATACGCAGTATTTT. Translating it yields CASRLSSSGGGDTQYF.

The CDR3 reads CASSEEGGISTEAFF. CDR3 DNA sequence: TGTGCCAGCAGTGAAGAAGGGGGCATTAGCACTGAAGCTTTCTTT. The chain uses TRBV2 and TRBJ1-1, with TRBD1 matching over 7 bases. This CDR3 has 15 residues. V lost 1 base, J lost 4 bases, and 6 bases stayed unmatched. Germline CDR1 reads SNHLY; CDR2 reads FYNNEI. The variable domain in full, completed from reference TRBV2 and TRBJ1-1, reads EPEVTQTPSHQVTQMGQEVILRCVPISNHLYFYWYRQILGQKVEFLVSFYNNEISEKSEIFDDQFSVERPDGSNFTLKIRSTKLEDSAMYFCASSEEGGISTEAFFGQGTRLTVV.

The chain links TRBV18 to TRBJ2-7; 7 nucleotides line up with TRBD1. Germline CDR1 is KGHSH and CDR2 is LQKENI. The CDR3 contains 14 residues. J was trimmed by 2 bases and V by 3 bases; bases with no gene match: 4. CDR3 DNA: TGTGCCAGCTCACCGGAGACAGGGACCTACGAGCAGTACTTC. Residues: CASSPETGTYEQYF.